The present TCR beta chain was sequenced within a study of CD8 T cells in ankylosing spondylitis. Overall study findings and caveats: Disease-linked clones were reportedly significantly enriched in matched ankylosing spondylitis synovial fluid. Certain motif variants had earlier appeared in reactive arthritis synovial fluid and blood.

Using quantitative 5'-RACE with molecular barcodes, the authors made TCR beta libraries. Via MiXCR, TCRdb re-called the 5' RACE reads, giving one row per CDR3 protein. The repertoire includes more than 150,000 distinct CDR3 sequences, approximately 18% of them detected once, and 3.5% to 5% sits in the top ten. This CDR3 spans 13 amino acids. Losses at the gene ends were 4 bases for V and 3 bases for J; bases not matched to a gene: 6. Per germline, CDR1 DFQATT and CDR2 SNEGSKA (reference sequence). Turning to this clonotype: The antigen remains unidentified.

The TCR was taken from a male donor aged 5 to 30 with ankylosing spondylitis or in good health (not recorded which). The V gene is TRBV20-1, the J gene TRBJ2-7; TRBD1 aligns across 7 bases. Material for sequencing was blood, either unsorted or a sorted T cell fraction (not recorded which). CDR3 DNA sequence: TGCAGTGCTACGACAGGGTCGGGCTACGAGCAGTACTTC. This translates into CSATTGSGYEQYF.